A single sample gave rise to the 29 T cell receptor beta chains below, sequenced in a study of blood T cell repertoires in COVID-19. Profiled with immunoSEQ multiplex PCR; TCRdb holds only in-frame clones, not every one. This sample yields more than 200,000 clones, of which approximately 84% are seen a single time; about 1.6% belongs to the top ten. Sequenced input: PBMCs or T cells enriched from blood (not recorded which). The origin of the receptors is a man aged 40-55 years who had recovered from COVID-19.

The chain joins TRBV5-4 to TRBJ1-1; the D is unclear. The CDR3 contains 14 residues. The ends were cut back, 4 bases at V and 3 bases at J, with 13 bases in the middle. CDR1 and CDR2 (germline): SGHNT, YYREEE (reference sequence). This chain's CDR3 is CASSPGGRHTEAFF. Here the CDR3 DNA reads TGTGCCAGCAGCCCCGGAGGGAGGCACACTGAAGCTTTCTTT.

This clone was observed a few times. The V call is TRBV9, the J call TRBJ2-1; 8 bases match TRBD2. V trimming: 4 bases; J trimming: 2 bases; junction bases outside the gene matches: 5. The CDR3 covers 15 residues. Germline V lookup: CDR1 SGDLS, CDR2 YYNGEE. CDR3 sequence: CASSPGLGAYNEQFF. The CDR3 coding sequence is TGTGCCAGCAGCCCGGGACTAGGAGCCTACAATGAGCAGTTCTTC.

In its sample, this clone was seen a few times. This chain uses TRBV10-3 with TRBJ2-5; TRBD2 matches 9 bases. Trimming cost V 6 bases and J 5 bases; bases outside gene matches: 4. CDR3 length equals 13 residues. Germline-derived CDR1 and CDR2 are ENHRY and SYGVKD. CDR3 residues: CAIRGLAEETQYF. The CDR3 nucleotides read TGTGCCATCAGGGGACTAGCCGAGGAGACCCAGTACTTC.

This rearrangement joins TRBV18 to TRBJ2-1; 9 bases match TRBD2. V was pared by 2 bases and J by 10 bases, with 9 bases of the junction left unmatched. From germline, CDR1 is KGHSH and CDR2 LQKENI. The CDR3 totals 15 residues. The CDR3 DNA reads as TGTGCCAGCTCACCATCGATAGCGGGGGCACAAGAGCAGTTCTTC. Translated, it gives CASSPSIAGAQEQFF.

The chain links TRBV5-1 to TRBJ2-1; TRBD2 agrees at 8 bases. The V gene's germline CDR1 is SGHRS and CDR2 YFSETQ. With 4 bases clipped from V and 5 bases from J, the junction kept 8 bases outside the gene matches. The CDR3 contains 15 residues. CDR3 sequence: CASSPPRGGHNEQFF. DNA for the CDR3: TGCGCCAGCAGCCCGCCCCGGGGGGGTCACAATGAGCAGTTCTTC.

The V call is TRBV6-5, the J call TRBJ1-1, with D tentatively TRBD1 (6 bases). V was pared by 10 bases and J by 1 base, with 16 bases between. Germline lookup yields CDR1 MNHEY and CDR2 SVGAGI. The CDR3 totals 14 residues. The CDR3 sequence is CATRTVASNTEAFF. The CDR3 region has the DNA TGTGCCACCAGGACAGTAGCATCGAACACTGAAGCTTTCTTT.

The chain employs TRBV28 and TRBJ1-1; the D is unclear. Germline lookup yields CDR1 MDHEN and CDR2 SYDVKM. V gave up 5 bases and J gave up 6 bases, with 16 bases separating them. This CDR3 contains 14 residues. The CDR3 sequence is CASSPVGVFSEAFF. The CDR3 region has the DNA TGTGCCAGCAGTCCTGTCGGGGTCTTTTCTGAAGCTTTCTTT.

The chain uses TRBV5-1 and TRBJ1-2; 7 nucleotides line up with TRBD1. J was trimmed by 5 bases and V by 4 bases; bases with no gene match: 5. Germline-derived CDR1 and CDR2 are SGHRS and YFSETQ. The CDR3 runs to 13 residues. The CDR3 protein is CASSPGTEYGYTF. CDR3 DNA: TGCGCCAGCAGCCCTGGGACAGAGTATGGCTACACCTTC.

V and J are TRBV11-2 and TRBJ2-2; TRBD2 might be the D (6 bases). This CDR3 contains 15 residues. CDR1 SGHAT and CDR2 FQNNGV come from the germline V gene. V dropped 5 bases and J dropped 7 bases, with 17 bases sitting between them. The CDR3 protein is CASSPKTGGNGELFF. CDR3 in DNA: TGTGCCAGCAGCCCCAAAACCGGGGGAAACGGGGAGCTGTTTTTT.

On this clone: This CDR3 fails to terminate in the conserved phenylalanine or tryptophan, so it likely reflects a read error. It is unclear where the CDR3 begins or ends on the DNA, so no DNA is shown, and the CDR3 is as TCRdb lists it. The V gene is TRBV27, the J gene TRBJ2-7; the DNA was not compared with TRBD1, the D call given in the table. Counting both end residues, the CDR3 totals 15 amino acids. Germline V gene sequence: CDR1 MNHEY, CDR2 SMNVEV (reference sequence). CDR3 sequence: CASSFRQGIVVGDRD.

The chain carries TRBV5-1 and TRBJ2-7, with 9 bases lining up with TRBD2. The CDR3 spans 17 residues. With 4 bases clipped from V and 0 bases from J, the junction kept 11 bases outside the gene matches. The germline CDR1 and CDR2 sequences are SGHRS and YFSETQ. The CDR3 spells CASSPYTSGQSSYEQYF. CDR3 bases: TGCGCCAGCAGCCCGTACACTAGCGGGCAAAGCTCCTACGAGCAGTACTTC.

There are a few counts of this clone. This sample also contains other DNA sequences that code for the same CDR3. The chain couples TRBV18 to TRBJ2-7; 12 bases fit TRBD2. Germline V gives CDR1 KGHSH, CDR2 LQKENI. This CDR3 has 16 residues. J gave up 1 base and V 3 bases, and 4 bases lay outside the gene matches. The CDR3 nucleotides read TGTGCCAGCTCACCGTCCGGACTAGCGGGGTCCTACGAGCAGTACTTC. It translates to CASSPSGLAGSYEQYF.

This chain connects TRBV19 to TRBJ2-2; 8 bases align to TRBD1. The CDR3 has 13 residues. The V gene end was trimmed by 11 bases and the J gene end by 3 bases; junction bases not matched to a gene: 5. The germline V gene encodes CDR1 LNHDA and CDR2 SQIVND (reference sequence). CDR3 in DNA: TGTGCCGGTCGACAGGGGTACACCGGGGAGCTGTTTTTT. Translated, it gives CAGRQGYTGELFF.

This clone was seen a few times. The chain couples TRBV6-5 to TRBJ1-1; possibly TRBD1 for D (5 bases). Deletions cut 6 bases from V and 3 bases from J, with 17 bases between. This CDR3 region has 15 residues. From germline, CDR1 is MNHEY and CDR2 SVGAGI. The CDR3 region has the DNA TGTGCCAGCAGCCGCCCGGGGGGTCTAGACACTGAAGCTTTCTTT. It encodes CASSRPGGLDTEAFF.

The DNA of the CDR3 is TGTGCCAGCTCACCCGAGCGGGGGCCCGGACATGAGCAGTTCTTC. Its translation: CASSPERGPGHEQFF. This sequence joins TRBV18 and TRBJ2-1; TRBD2 matches 8 bases. J was trimmed by 8 bases and V by 3 bases; bases with no gene match: 9. This CDR3 contains 15 residues. Germline V gene lookup returns CDR1 KGHSH and CDR2 LQKENI. Combining the CDR3 with reference TRBV18 and TRBJ2-1 gives the whole variable domain NAGVMQNPRHLVRRRGQEARLRCSPMKGHSHVYWYRQLPEEGLKFMVYLQKENIIDESGMPKERFSAEFPKEGPSILRIQQVVRGDSAAYFCASSPERGPGHEQFFGPGTRLTVL.

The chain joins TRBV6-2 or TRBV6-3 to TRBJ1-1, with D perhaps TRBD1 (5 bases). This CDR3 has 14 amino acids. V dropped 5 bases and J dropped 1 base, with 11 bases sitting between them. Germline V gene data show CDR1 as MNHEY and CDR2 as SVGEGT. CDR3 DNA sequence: TGTGCCAGCAGTCGGCGCGGGACGAACACTGAAGCTTTCTTT. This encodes CASSRRGTNTEAFF.

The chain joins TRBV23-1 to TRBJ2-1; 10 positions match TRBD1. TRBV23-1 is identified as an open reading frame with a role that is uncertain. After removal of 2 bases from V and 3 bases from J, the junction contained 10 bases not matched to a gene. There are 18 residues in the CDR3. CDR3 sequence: CASSQKLFRDRGYNEQFF. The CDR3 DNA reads TGCGCCAGCAGTCAAAAGCTTTTCCGGGACAGGGGCTACAATGAGCAGTTCTTC.

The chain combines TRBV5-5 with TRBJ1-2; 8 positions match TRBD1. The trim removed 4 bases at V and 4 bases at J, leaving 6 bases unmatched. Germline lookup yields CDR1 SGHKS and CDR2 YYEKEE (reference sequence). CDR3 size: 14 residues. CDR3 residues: CASSIDRGFYGYTF. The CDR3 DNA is TGTGCCAGCAGCATCGACAGGGGATTCTATGGCTACACCTTC.

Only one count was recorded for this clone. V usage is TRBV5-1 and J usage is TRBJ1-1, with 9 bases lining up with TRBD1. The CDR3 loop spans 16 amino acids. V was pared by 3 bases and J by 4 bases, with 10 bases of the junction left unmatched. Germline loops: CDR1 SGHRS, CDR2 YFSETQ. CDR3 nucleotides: TGCGCCAGCAGCTGGATACAGGGGGCAGGGGGCACTGAAGCTTTCTTT. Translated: CASSWIQGAGGTEAFF.

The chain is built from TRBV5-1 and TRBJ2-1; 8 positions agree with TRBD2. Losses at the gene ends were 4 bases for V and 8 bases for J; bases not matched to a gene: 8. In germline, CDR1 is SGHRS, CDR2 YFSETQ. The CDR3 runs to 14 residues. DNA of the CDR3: TGCGCCAGCAGCCTTCGGACTAGCAGCGATGAGCAGTTCTTC. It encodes CASSLRTSSDEQFF.

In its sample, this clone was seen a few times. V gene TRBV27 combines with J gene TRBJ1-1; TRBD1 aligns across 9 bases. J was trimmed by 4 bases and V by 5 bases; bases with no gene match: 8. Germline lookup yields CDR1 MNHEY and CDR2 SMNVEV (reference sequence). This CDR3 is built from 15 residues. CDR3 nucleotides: TGTGCCAGCAGTACGGGACAGGGAAGGTTCACTGAAGCTTTCTTT. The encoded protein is CASSTGQGRFTEAFF.

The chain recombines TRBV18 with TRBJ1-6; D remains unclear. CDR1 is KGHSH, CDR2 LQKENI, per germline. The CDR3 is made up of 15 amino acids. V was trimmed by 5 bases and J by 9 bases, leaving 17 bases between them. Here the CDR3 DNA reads TGTGCCAGCTCAGGGCAAGCGGCGGATGGTTCACCCCTCCACTTT. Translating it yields CASSGQAADGSPLHF.

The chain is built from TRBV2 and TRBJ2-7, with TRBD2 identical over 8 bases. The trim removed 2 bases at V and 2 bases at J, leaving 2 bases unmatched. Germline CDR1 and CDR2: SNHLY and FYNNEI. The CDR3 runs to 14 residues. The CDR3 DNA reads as TGTGCCAGCAGTGAACCCGGGAGGGCCTACGAGCAGTACTTC. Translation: CASSEPGRAYEQYF.

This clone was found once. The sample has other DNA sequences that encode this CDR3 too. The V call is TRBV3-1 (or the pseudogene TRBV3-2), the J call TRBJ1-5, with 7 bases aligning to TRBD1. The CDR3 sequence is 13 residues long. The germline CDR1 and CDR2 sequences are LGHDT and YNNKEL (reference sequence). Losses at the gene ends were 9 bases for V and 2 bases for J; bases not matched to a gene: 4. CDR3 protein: CASRGGGNQPQHF. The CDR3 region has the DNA TGTGCCAGTAGAGGGGGCGGCAATCAGCCCCAGCATTTT.

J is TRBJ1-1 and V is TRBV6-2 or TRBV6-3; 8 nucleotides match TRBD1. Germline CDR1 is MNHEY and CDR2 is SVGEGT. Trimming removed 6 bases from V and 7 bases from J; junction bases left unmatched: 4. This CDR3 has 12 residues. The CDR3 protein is CASSWTGIEAFF. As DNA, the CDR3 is TGTGCCAGCAGCTGGACAGGGATTGAAGCTTTCTTT.

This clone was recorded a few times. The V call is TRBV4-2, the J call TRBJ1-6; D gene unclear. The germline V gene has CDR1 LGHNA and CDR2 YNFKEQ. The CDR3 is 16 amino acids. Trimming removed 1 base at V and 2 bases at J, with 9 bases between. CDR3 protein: CASSQVGGPYNSPLHF. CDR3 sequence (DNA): TGTGCCAGCAGCCAAGTAGGAGGGCCCTATAATTCACCCCTCCACTTT.

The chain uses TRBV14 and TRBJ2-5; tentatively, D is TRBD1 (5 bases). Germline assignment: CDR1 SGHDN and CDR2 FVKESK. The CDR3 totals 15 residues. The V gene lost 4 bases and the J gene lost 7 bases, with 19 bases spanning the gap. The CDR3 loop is CASSPRIAPQGTQYF. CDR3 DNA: TGTGCCAGCAGCCCCCGGATTGCCCCTCAGGGGACCCAGTACTTC. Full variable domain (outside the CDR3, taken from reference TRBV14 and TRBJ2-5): EAGVTQFPSHSVIEKGQTVTLRCDPISGHDNLYWYRRVMGKEIKFLLHFVKESKQDESGMPNNRFLAERTGGTYSTLKVQPAELEDSGVYFCASSPRIAPQGTQYFGPGTRLLVL.

The CDR3, as DNA: TGTGCCAGCAGCCAAGACCGGGGGGCCTATTCACCCCTCCACTTT. Protein product: CASSQDRGAYSPLHF. The V gene is TRBV14, the J gene TRBJ1-6, with D maybe TRBD1 (6 bases). CDR1 SGHDN and CDR2 FVKESK come from the germline V gene. Trimming shortened V by 0 bases and J by 8 bases, and 11 bases separated the two germline ends. This CDR3 has 15 amino acids.

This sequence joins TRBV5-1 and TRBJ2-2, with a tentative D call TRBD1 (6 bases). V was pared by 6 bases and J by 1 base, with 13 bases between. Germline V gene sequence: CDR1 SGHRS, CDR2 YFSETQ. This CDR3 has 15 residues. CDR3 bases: TGCGCCAGCACCTTCGACAGGATGAACACCGGGGAGCTGTTTTTT. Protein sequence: CASTFDRMNTGELFF.